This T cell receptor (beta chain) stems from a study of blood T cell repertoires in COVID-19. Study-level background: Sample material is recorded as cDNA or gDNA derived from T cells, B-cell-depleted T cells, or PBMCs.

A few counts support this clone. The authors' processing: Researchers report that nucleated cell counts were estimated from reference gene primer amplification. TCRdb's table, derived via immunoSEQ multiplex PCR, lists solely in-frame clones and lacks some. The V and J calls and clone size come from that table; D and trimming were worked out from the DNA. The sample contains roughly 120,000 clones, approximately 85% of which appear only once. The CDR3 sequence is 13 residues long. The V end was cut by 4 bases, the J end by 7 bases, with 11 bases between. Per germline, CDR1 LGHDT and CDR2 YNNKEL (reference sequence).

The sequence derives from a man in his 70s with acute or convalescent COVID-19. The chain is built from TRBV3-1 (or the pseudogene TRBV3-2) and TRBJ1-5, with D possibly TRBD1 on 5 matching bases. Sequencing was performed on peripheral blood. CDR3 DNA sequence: TGTGCCAGCAGCCGCGGGGCTGGACAGCCCCAGCATTTT. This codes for CASSRGAGQPQHF.